A selection of T cell receptor beta chains follows, all from one sample in a study of blood T cell repertoires in COVID-19. Assay: immunoSEQ multiplex PCR; the TCRdb copy retains only in-frame clones and omits some. The sample gives under 450,000 clones, 75% to 90% of which show up once; just over 7% is in the top ten. The sample taken for sequencing was peripheral blood. These receptors all come from a woman aged 60 to 75 with COVID-19, enrolled during active disease. Each CDR3 is given with its conserved first and last residue. The D gene is left open where the match is weak. Clone size is shown for a subset of rows, as once, few, many or a class of expanded clone.

CDR3 DNA	CDR3 protein	clone size	V gene	J gene	D gene
TGCGCCAGCACAACAGGGGGCTTAAACTATGGCTACACCTTC	CASTTGGLNYGYTF	-	TRBV10-1	TRBJ1-2	TRBD1
TGTGCCAGCAGTGAACCCGGGACCCAGTACTTC	CASSEPGTQYF	-	TRBV2	TRBJ2-5	-
TGTGCCAGCAGTGAAGTATTGAGGGATACGCAGTATTTT	CASSEVLRDTQYF	-	TRBV6-1	TRBJ2-3	-
TGTGCCAGCAGCGGGAGGGATGTGCACACTGAAGCTTTCTTT	CASSGRDVHTEAFF	-	TRBV5-4	TRBJ1-1	-
TGCGCCAGCTTTCTCGGACAGGGGGAATGTAATGAGCAGTTCTTC	CASFLGQGECNEQFF	few	TRBV10-1	TRBJ2-1	TRBD1
TGTGCCAGCAAGACAGGGCCCGGCTACACCTTC	CASKTGPGYTF	-	TRBV12-3/TRBV12-4	TRBJ1-2	TRBD1
TGTGCCAGCAGCCCACGCCTTATTTTGGATGGTTGGGGGCCCACTGAAGCTTTCTTT	CASSPRLILDGWGPTEAFF	-	TRBV6-2/TRBV6-3	TRBJ1-1	-
TGTGCCAGCAGCACGACTAGCGGGGGACTCACAGATACGCAGTATTTT	CASSTTSGGLTDTQYF	-	TRBV7-9	TRBJ2-3	TRBD2
TGTGCCAGCAGCCCCGGACTAGCGGGGGCGTACAATGAGCAGTTCTTC	CASSPGLAGAYNEQFF	-	TRBV7-3	TRBJ2-1	TRBD2
TGTGCCAGCAGCCACGTAGGACAGGGTACTTACGAGCAGTACTTC	CASSHVGQGTYEQYF	-	TRBV3-1/TRBV3-2	TRBJ2-7	TRBD1
TGTGCCTGGAGTGTAGGGGCGGCTAATTCACCCCTCCACTTT	CAWSVGAANSPLHF	few	TRBV30	TRBJ1-6	-
TGTGCCACCAGCAGAGATGGGCCCCTACAGGGGGCGGGAAACACCATATATTTT	CATSRDGPLQGAGNTIYF	-	TRBV15	TRBJ1-3	TRBD1
TGTGCCAGCAGCCAAGAAGGAGGGGGGGGAACAGATACGCAGTATTTT	CASSQEGGGGTDTQYF	-	TRBV3-1/TRBV3-2	TRBJ2-3	-
TGTGCCTGGAGTGTAATCTCAGGCCGCTTCTATGGCTACACCTTC	CAWSVISGRFYGYTF	-	TRBV30	TRBJ1-2	-
TGTGCCATCAGGACCGGGACAGGGGGCTCCTACGAGCAGTACTTC	CAIRTGTGGSYEQYF	-	TRBV10-3	TRBJ2-7	TRBD1
TGTGCCAGCAGCGCAGGTTCGGCTGGTCCGTCCGGGGAGCTGTTTTTT	CASSAGSAGPSGELFF	-	TRBV7-6	TRBJ2-2	-
TGTGCCGTAAGACAGGGGGAGTCCTACAATGAGCAGTTCTTC	CAVRQGESYNEQFF	-	TRBV10-3	TRBJ2-1	TRBD1
TGCGCCAGCAGCTTGGAGGCAGGGAACAATTCACCCCTCCACTTT	CASSLEAGNNSPLHF	-	TRBV5-1	TRBJ1-6	-
TGTGCTAGTGGTCTTCGGGGTGAGACCCAGTACTTC	CASGLRGETQYF	-	TRBV12-5	TRBJ2-5	-
TGTGCCACCAGCAGAGATGACGAGGTTGGGTACGAGCAGTACTTC	CATSRDDEVGYEQYF	-	TRBV15	TRBJ2-7	-
TGTGCCAGCCGACTGGATGCGGGGGGGGTCAATCAGCCCCAGCATTTT	CASRLDAGGVNQPQHF	-	TRBV27	TRBJ1-5	-
TGTGCAACCGGGACAGGCTCCCCGGATACGCAGTATTTT	CATGTGSPDTQYF	-	TRBV6-5	TRBJ2-3	TRBD1